One sample yielded the 15 T cell receptor beta chains listed below, sequenced in a study of early stage breast cancer tumors. Here immunoSEQ multiplex PCR was the method, and the copy in TCRdb shows in-frame clones only, minus some. This table has more than 55,000 clones, more than 70% appearing once. Sequencing was done on a sample of blood. These TCRs come from a person aged 35 to 50 with breast cancer.

The J gene is TRBJ2-1, the V gene TRBV27, with TRBD2 matching 8 bases. The germline CDR1 and CDR2 sequences are MNHEY and SMNVEV (reference sequence). Trimming removed 5 bases from V and 0 bases from J; junction bases left unmatched: 6. The CDR3 runs 16 residues. CDR3 amino acids: CASSQAGDPSYNEQFF. The CDR3 DNA reads as TGTGCCAGCAGTCAAGCGGGAGACCCCTCCTACAATGAGCAGTTCTTC.

This clone appeared once. V usage is TRBV6-1 and J usage is TRBJ1-3, with D unresolved. The germline V gene has CDR1 MNHNS and CDR2 SASEGT. V was trimmed by 2 bases and J by 0 bases, leaving 11 bases between them. The CDR3 spans 16 residues. For the CDR3, the DNA is TGTGCCAGCAGTGAAATCGACGGAACCTCTGGAAACACCATATATTTT. Amino acids: CASSEIDGTSGNTIYF.

The chain combines TRBV28 with TRBJ2-7, with a tentative D call TRBD2 (5 bases). Germline assignment: CDR1 MDHEN and CDR2 SYDVKM. This CDR3 comprises 13 residues. V lost 5 bases to trimming and J lost 5 bases, with 13 bases between them. The CDR3 loop reads CASSLLGNNEQYF. CDR3 bases: TGTGCCAGCAGTCTGCTCGGGAACAACGAGCAGTACTTC.

The V call is TRBV12-5, the J call TRBJ2-5; TRBD2 is a possible D gene (5 bases). Germline CDR1 LGHNT, CDR2 FRNRAP. This CDR3 has 14 amino acids. V dropped 1 base and J dropped 2 bases, with 8 bases sitting between them. CDR3 residues: CASGLGGPQETQYF. CDR3 coding DNA: TGTGCTAGTGGTTTGGGCGGGCCACAAGAGACCCAGTACTTC.

This clone was detected only once. The chain joins TRBV18 to TRBJ2-2, with 9 bases aligning to TRBD1. The germline V gene encodes CDR1 KGHSH and CDR2 LQKENI. The V segment lost 6 bases and the J segment 3 bases; nucleotides outside the gene matches: 5. This CDR3 contains 15 residues. CDR3 region: CASSRTGVDTGELFF. CDR3 coding DNA: TGTGCCAGCTCCCGGACAGGGGTCGACACCGGGGAGCTGTTTTTT.

This rearrangement joins TRBV7-9 to TRBJ2-5, with D hard to call. V lost 5 bases, J lost 9 bases, and 19 bases lay in between. Germline loops: CDR1 SEHNR, CDR2 FQNEAQ (reference sequence). The CDR3 contains 14 residues. CDR3 DNA: TGTGCCAGCAGCCCACCCTTGGCTAGTAGGGCCCAGTACTTC. It encodes CASSPPLASRAQYF.

The rearrangement links TRBV5-6 to TRBJ2-5; maybe TRBD2 (5 bases). The CDR3 length is 13 residues. The germline V and J ends were trimmed by 2 bases and 1 base, with 6 bases remaining between them. In germline, CDR1 is SGHDT, CDR2 YYEEEE. The CDR3 region is CASSLLVQETQYF. DNA of the CDR3: TGTGCCAGCAGCTTACTAGTCCAAGAGACCCAGTACTTC.

The chain uses TRBV19 and TRBJ2-6; maybe TRBD1 (5 bases). Trimming shortened V by 6 bases and J by 1 base, and 22 bases separated the two germline ends. Germline loops: CDR1 LNHDA, CDR2 SQIVND (reference sequence). The CDR3 length is 19 residues. This chain's CDR3 is CASSRKVQGFGSGANVLTF. The CDR3 DNA sequence: TGTGCCAGTAGCCGGAAGGTTCAGGGATTCGGGTCTGGGGCCAACGTCCTGACTTTC.

This chain joins TRBV18 and TRBJ2-5, with a weak D call TRBD2 (6 bases). The CDR3 is made up of 14 amino acids. Trimming took off 6 bases at V and 1 base at J, with 12 bases between the two ends. CDR1 is KGHSH and CDR2 is LQKENI in the germline V gene. CDR3: CASSRGTGQETQYF. CDR3 nucleotides: TGTGCCAGCTCGCGCGGGACCGGCCAAGAGACCCAGTACTTC.

The chain couples TRBV18 to TRBJ2-7; 11 bases align to TRBD2. Germline values: CDR1 KGHSH, CDR2 LQKENI. V shed 6 bases and J 5 bases; nucleotides not matched to a gene: 12. This CDR3 has 16 residues. CDR3 sequence: CASSPIRLAGNDEQYF. The CDR3 DNA sequence: TGTGCCAGCTCTCCCATTAGACTAGCGGGAAACGACGAGCAGTACTTC.

The J gene is TRBJ1-2, the V gene TRBV6-1; 7 bases are a match to TRBD1. The CDR3 is 13 residues long. V gave up 2 bases and J gave up 5 bases; unmatched junction bases: 2. From germline, CDR1 is MNHNS and CDR2 SASEGT. CDR3 bases: TGTGCCAGCAGTGAAAGACAGGGATATGGCTACACCTTC. Encoded protein: CASSERQGYGYTF.

This clone was detected once. Distinct nucleotide sequences in the sample also encode this CDR3. The rearrangement uses TRBV9 and TRBJ2-1; the match to TRBD1 covers 9 bases. The CDR3 contains 15 residues. The V gene's germline CDR1 is SGDLS and CDR2 YYNGEE. After removal of 0 bases from V and 2 bases from J, the junction contained 0 bases not matched to a gene. CDR3 residues: CASSVGQGAYNEQFF. As DNA, the CDR3 is TGTGCCAGCAGCGTAGGACAGGGGGCCTACAATGAGCAGTTCTTC.

This chain uses TRBV18 with TRBJ2-3; 7 bases map to TRBD2. CDR1 and CDR2 (germline): KGHSH, LQKENI. This CDR3 spans 14 amino acids. J was trimmed by 4 bases and V by 2 bases; bases with no gene match: 3. CDR3 sequence: CASSPAGEADTQYF. The CDR3 coding sequence is TGTGCCAGCTCACCAGCGGGAGAAGCAGATACGCAGTATTTT.

This sequence joins TRBV18 and TRBJ2-5, with D perhaps given as TRBD1 or TRBD2 (5 bases each). The CDR3 loop spans 13 amino acids. Germline V gene data show CDR1 as KGHSH and CDR2 as LQKENI. V was shortened by 8 bases and J by 2 bases, with 12 bases between the two germline ends. The CDR3 sequence: CASLGRTQETQYF. The DNA for the CDR3 is TGTGCCAGCCTGGGACGGACACAAGAGACCCAGTACTTC.

The chain employs TRBV7-2 and TRBJ2-7; 7 bases agree with TRBD2. Germline CDR1 reads SGHTA; CDR2 reads FQGNSA. J lost 6 bases, V lost 1 base, and 6 bases had no gene match. There are 14 residues in the CDR3. CDR3 protein: CASSLGGGRFEQYF. DNA of the CDR3: TGTGCCAGCAGCTTAGGCGGCGGGAGATTCGAGCAGTACTTC.